Presented here are 32 T cell receptor beta chains from one specimen sequenced in a study of control samples from healthy donors and cancer patients. Sequencing used immunoSEQ multiplex PCR; TCRdb keeps in-frame clones, though not all of them. The repertoire consists of around 59,000 clones, with 92% occurring once and the leading ten covering about 1.7%. Material for sequencing was PBMCs. The receptor source for this set is a man aged 35 to 55 with colorectal cancer.

This sequence joins TRBV19 and TRBJ1-3; D is undetermined. The CDR3 has 15 amino acids. Germline CDR1 and CDR2: LNHDA and SQIVND (reference sequence). V lost 4 bases and J 0 bases, leaving 10 bases between the germline ends. CDR3 DNA sequence: TGTGCCAGTAGTACAGACGGAAGCTCTGGAAACACCATATATTTT. Encoded protein: CASSTDGSSGNTIYF. The complete variable domain, with remaining parts taken from reference TRBV19 and TRBJ1-3, reads DGGITQSPKYLFRKEGQNVTLSCEQNLNHDAMYWYRQDPGQGLRLIYYSQIVNDFQKGDIAEGYSVSREKKESFPLTVTSAQKNPTAFYLCASSTDGSSGNTIYFGEGSWLTVV.

The chain couples TRBV4-1 to TRBJ2-5; TRBD1 agrees at 7 bases. The CDR3 runs 15 residues. Germline CDR1 MGHRA, CDR2 YSYEKL. J lost 5 bases, V lost 3 bases, and 9 bases had no gene match. The CDR3 sequence is CASSHQTGSTETQYF. The CDR3, as DNA: TGCGCCAGCAGCCACCAGACAGGGAGTACGGAGACCCAGTACTTC.

This rearrangement joins TRBV4-2 to TRBJ2-5; TRBD2 matches 11 bases. The V and J ends lost 4 bases and 5 bases, in that order; junction bases with no gene match: 3. The CDR3 runs 14 residues. The germline gives CDR1 LGHNA, CDR2 YNFKEQ. CDR3 sequence (DNA): TGTGCCAGCAGCCGAACTAGCGGGGGTGAGACCCAGTACTTC. It specifies CASSRTSGGETQYF.

The J gene is TRBJ1-1, the V gene TRBV6-7, with TRBD1 as a possible D gene (5 bases). TRBV6-7 is treated as an ORF (open reading frame) with a function not yet certain. Trimming pared 5 bases from V and 1 base from J, leaving 14 bases between. The CDR3 contains 15 residues. CDR3 coding DNA: TGTGCCAGCAGTCCGTTTGGGACGAAGAACACTGAAGCTTTCTTT. It codes for CASSPFGTKNTEAFF.

V usage is TRBV5-1 and J usage is TRBJ2-3; TRBD1 agrees at 7 bases. The CDR3 loop spans 15 amino acids. V was pared by 1 base and J by 2 bases, with 4 bases of the junction left unmatched. From germline, CDR1 is SGHRS and CDR2 YFSETQ. The CDR3 reads CASSLTGDPTDTQYF. The DNA for the CDR3 is TGCGCCAGCAGCTTGACAGGGGATCCCACAGATACGCAGTATTTT.

This chain links TRBV12-3 or TRBV12-4 with TRBJ1-2; 7 bases are shared with TRBD1. The CDR3 is 13 residues long. V shed 7 bases, J shed 8 bases, and the junction held 10 bases outside the gene matches. Written as DNA, the CDR3 is TGTGCCAGCACCCTTAGACAGGGACTCGGCTACACCTTC. Protein product: CASTLRQGLGYTF.

The gene calls are TRBV18 and TRBJ1-4; TRBD1 is a possible D gene (6 bases). CDR1 and CDR2 (germline): KGHSH, LQKENI. The V end lost 0 bases, the J end lost 2 bases, and 7 bases lay between the germline ends. The CDR3 is 15 residues long. The CDR3 reads CASSPPRGTNEKLFF. Here the CDR3 DNA reads TGTGCCAGCTCACCACCGAGGGGGACTAATGAAAAACTGTTTTTT.

The V and J genes are TRBV19 and TRBJ1-1, with D tentatively TRBD1 (6 bases). The V and J ends lost 2 bases and 4 bases respectively, with 26 bases between them. The CDR3 totals 19 residues. Germline CDR1 and CDR2: LNHDA and SQIVND (reference sequence). The CDR3 DNA reads TGTGCCAGTAGTATACAATTCCCGCTTGTGGGACAACTAGGCACTGAAGCTTTCTTT. Translating it yields CASSIQFPLVGQLGTEAFF.

With respect to this clone: This sample also contains other DNA sequences that code for the same CDR3. V and J are TRBV12-3 or TRBV12-4 and TRBJ1-2; D is uncertain. Trimming pared 3 bases from V and 4 bases from J, leaving 6 bases between. The CDR3 covers 12 residues. As DNA, the CDR3 is TGTGCCAGCAGTTTCGGGGTCTATGGCTACACCTTC. Its translation is CASSFGVYGYTF.

The rearrangement joins TRBV7-2 to TRBJ1-2; TRBD1 might be the D (5 bases). Germline-derived CDR1 and CDR2 are SGHTA and FQGNSA. Trimming pared 4 bases from V and 0 bases from J, leaving 9 bases between. This CDR3 spans 14 amino acids. CDR3 loop: CASSSRGANYGYTF. The CDR3 nucleotides read TGTGCCAGCAGCTCCCGGGGGGCTAACTATGGCTACACCTTC.

This chain uses TRBV6-5 with TRBJ1-5; D might be TRBD1 (5 bases). V was pared by 6 bases and J by 4 bases, with 16 bases between. This CDR3 has 15 residues. The germline V gene has CDR1 MNHEY and CDR2 SVGAGI. The CDR3 protein is CASSPQGGKNQPQHF. Here the CDR3 DNA reads TGTGCCAGCAGCCCCCAGGGCGGAAAAAATCAGCCCCAGCATTTT.

This chain joins TRBV14 and TRBJ2-2, with D possibly TRBD2 on 6 matching bases. CDR3 length: 15 amino acids. Trimming pared 3 bases from V and 4 bases from J, leaving 12 bases between. Per the germline V gene, CDR1 is SGHDN and CDR2 is FVKESK. The CDR3 sequence is CASSQGGVGTGELFF. CDR3 nucleotide sequence: TGTGCCAGCAGCCAGGGGGGTGTCGGCACCGGGGAGCTGTTTTTT.

The genes are TRBV6-5 and TRBJ2-2; the D gene is possibly TRBD2 (5 bases). V was trimmed by 7 bases and J by 0 bases, leaving 12 bases between them. CDR1 is MNHEY and CDR2 is SVGAGI in the germline V gene. The CDR3 extends over 15 amino acids. The CDR3 loop is CASTLGVANTGELFF. The CDR3 DNA sequence: TGTGCCAGCACCCTCGGGGTGGCGAACACCGGGGAGCTGTTTTTT.

The chain combines TRBV7-3 with TRBJ1-6, with D possibly being TRBD1 (5 bases). Germline V gene data show CDR1 as SGHTA and CDR2 as FQGTGA. This CDR3 has 17 residues. Trimming shortened V by 3 bases and J by 10 bases, and 22 bases separated the two germline ends. CDR3 sequence: CASSLGPLSLGGSPLHF. The CDR3 DNA reads as TGTGCCAGCAGCTTGGGGCCGCTTTCTCTGGGGGGGTCACCCCTCCACTTT.

This rearrangement joins TRBV5-1 to TRBJ2-5, with 9 bases lining up with TRBD2. V gave up 0 bases and J gave up 8 bases; unmatched junction bases: 8. Germline lookup yields CDR1 SGHRS and CDR2 YFSETQ. The CDR3 loop spans 15 amino acids. CDR3 region: CASSLALRGGETQYF. The CDR3 DNA reads TGCGCCAGCAGCTTGGCCTTGCGGGGGGGCGAAACCCAGTACTTC. Full variable domain (rest looked up from reference TRBV5-1 and TRBJ2-5): KAGVTQTPRYLIKTRGQQVTLSCSPISGHRSVSWYQQTPGQGLQFLFEYFSETQRNKGNFPGRFSGRQFSNSRSEMNVSTLELGDSALYLCASSLALRGGETQYFGPGTRLLVL.

This clone was seen a single time. The CDR3 DNA reads as TGTGCCAGTAGTATAAATAAGCAGGGACGTAATCAGCCCCAGCATTTT. It translates to CASSINKQGRNQPQHF. The chain employs TRBV19 and TRBJ1-5; D possibly corresponds to TRBD1 (5 bases). Trimming stripped 2 bases from V and 4 bases from J, with 15 bases between. CDR3 length: 16 amino acids. The germline V gene has CDR1 LNHDA and CDR2 SQIVND (reference sequence).

CDR3 region: CASSYFGGGVQETQYF. CDR3 DNA sequence: TGTGCCAGCAGTTACTTCGGAGGGGGGGTCCAAGAGACCCAGTACTTC. The chain uses TRBV6-5 and TRBJ2-5, with TRBD2 as a possible D gene (7 bases). The CDR3 spans 16 residues. V was shortened by 1 base and J by 1 base, with 13 bases between the two germline ends. The V gene's germline CDR1 is MNHEY and CDR2 SVGAGI.

This chain connects TRBV21-1 to TRBJ2-1. TRBV21-1 is recorded as a pseudogene. This CDR3 comprises 15 residues. The CDR3 nucleotides are TGTGCCAGCACTCCCGGGGACGGAAAGTGCAATGAGCAGTTCTTC. Its translation is CASTPGDGKCNEQFF.

The rearrangement links TRBV13 to TRBJ2-2, with D unresolved. The germline V and J ends were trimmed by 4 bases and 3 bases, with 21 bases remaining between them. Germline CDR1 is PRHDT and CDR2 is FYEKMQ (reference sequence). The CDR3 extends over 18 amino acids. The CDR3 DNA reads as TGTGCCAGCAGCTCCAGAGGATTAGGGTCCTCCGACACCGGGGAGCTGTTTTTT. Translation: CASSSRGLGSSDTGELFF.

J is TRBJ2-3 and V is TRBV5-6; D unresolved. This CDR3 region has 14 residues. Germline assignment: CDR1 SGHDT and CDR2 YYEEEE. Trimming left V 3 bases short and J 2 bases short, with 10 bases between. CDR3 in amino acids: CASSSRGTTDTQYF. In DNA, the CDR3 is TGTGCCAGCAGCTCCCGAGGTACCACAGATACGCAGTATTTT.

This chain's CDR3 is CASSFNTGQGNTEAFF. CDR3 sequence (DNA): TGTGCCAGCAGCTTCAACACTGGACAGGGCAACACTGAAGCTTTCTTT. The rearrangement uses TRBV7-9 and TRBJ1-1; 8 bases align to TRBD1. V shed 3 bases, J shed 2 bases, and the junction held 8 bases outside the gene matches. Germline V CDR1 and CDR2: SEHNR, FQNEAQ (reference sequence). CDR3 length: 16 residues.

Sample share makes this clone medium-sized. The CDR3 region is CASSQEGGPIGKLFF. The CDR3 coding sequence is TGCGCCAGCAGCCAAGAGGGAGGCCCGATTGGAAAACTGTTTTTT. This rearrangement joins TRBV4-1 to TRBJ1-4; D uncertain. The CDR3 totals 15 residues. V dropped 0 bases and J dropped 10 bases, with 15 bases sitting between them. Germline lookup yields CDR1 MGHRA and CDR2 YSYEKL.

The rearrangement uses TRBV5-1 and TRBJ1-4; D may be TRBD1 (5 bases). The germline gives CDR1 SGHRS, CDR2 YFSETQ. This CDR3 is 16 amino acids long. V gave up 0 bases and J gave up 5 bases, with 14 bases separating them. CDR3 DNA: TGCGCCAGCAGCTTGGATTTGGGGCCGGGGAATGAAAAACTGTTTTTT. Translating gives CASSLDLGPGNEKLFF.

Comments on this clone: The same CDR3 arises from other DNA sequences in this sample as well. The CDR3 bases are TGTGCCAGCTCACCACGACGGGACACTGAAGCTTTCTTT. Protein product: CASSPRRDTEAFF. The V and J genes are TRBV18 and TRBJ1-1; D ambiguous. The germline V gene encodes CDR1 KGHSH and CDR2 LQKENI. This CDR3 is built from 13 residues. V lost 1 base to trimming and J lost 3 bases, with 6 bases between them.

V and J are TRBV2 and TRBJ2-7; D uncertain. CDR1 and CDR2 from the germline V gene are SNHLY and FYNNEI. V was shortened by 6 bases and J by 7 bases, with 10 bases between the two germline ends. CDR3 length equals 11 residues. The CDR3 coding sequence is TGTGCCAGCAGACCCGACGGGGAGCAGTACTTC. Translating it yields CASRPDGEQYF.

This chain connects TRBV6-5 to TRBJ1-1; the D is unclear. Germline CDR1 MNHEY, CDR2 SVGAGI. This CDR3 is 11 amino acids long. V shed 1 base and J shed 7 bases, with 4 bases lying between them. CDR3 DNA sequence: TGTGCCAGCAGTTACTACGGTGAAGCTTTCTTT. Translation gives CASSYYGEAFF.

The V gene is TRBV19, the J gene TRBJ2-3; D may be TRBD1 (5 bases). Germline CDR1 reads LNHDA; CDR2 reads SQIVND (reference sequence). Trimming took off 3 bases at V and 1 base at J, with 20 bases between the two ends. The CDR3 is 18 residues long. The CDR3 loop reads CASSIRWRQGSGTDTQYF. In nucleotides, the CDR3 is TGTGCCAGTAGTATTCGTTGGCGGCAGGGCTCGGGCACAGATACGCAGTATTTT.

This sequence joins TRBV6-1 and TRBJ2-6; D unresolved. With 1 base removed from V and 1 base from J, the gap between germline ends came to 5 bases. From germline, CDR1 is MNHNS and CDR2 SASEGT. The CDR3 extends over 15 amino acids. The chain's CDR3 is CASSEGGSGANVLTF. The CDR3 bases are TGTGCCAGCAGTGAAGGTGGGTCTGGGGCCAACGTCCTGACTTTC.

The gene calls are TRBV3-1 (or the pseudogene TRBV3-2) and TRBJ2-2; 8 bases agree with TRBD1. Germline values: CDR1 LGHDT, CDR2 YNNKEL (reference sequence). V was clipped by 3 bases and J by 1 base; unmatched bases: 13. There are 19 residues in the CDR3. The CDR3, as DNA: TGTGCCAGCAGCCAGACTTTGATGGACAGGGTGGGGAACACCGGGGAGCTGTTTTTT. As protein: CASSQTLMDRVGNTGELFF.

The rearrangement joins TRBV11-3 to TRBJ2-6; maybe TRBD1 (5 bases). Germline V gives CDR1 SGHNT, CDR2 YENEEA. The CDR3 sequence is 18 residues long. The V and J ends lost 1 base and 15 bases respectively, with 28 bases between them. CDR3 sequence reads: CASSLVTGFLGPTSDLTF. In DNA form, the CDR3 reads TGTGCCAGCAGCTTAGTTACAGGCTTTCTGGGGCCAACGTCCGACCTGACTTTC.

The chain employs TRBV11-3 and TRBJ2-1; D might be TRBD1 (5 bases). This CDR3 has 16 residues. Germline V gives CDR1 SGHNT, CDR2 YENEEA. V lost 1 base and J lost 6, with 16 bases in between. The CDR3 bases are TGTGCCAGCAGCTTAGGGCCTTTAACAGGTTCCAATGAGCAGTTCTTC. It encodes CASSLGPLTGSNEQFF.

The chain is built from TRBV5-1 and TRBJ2-1; 7 bases map to TRBD2. The CDR3 extends over 14 amino acids. Germline trimming cut 6 bases from V and 10 bases from J; bases unmatched to any gene: 13. Germline values: CDR1 SGHRS, CDR2 YFSETQ. The CDR3 bases are TGCGCCAGCATGGTCGGGACTACTACAATGGAGCAGTTCTTC. Translated: CASMVGTTTMEQFF.